This entry lists 25 T cell receptor beta chains sequenced from one sample in a study of identical twins. TCRdb reprocessed the 5' RACE reads with MiXCR, giving one entry per CDR3 protein. The sample holds about 200,000 distinct CDR3 sequences, over 5.5% seen once. These same records also appear under a second study, on T cells expressing NK-cell markers.

Sequencing was performed on CD8+ T cells sorted from blood. All receptors come from a woman between 18 and 29 years old in good health.

The sample holds many counts of this clonotype. The rearrangement joins TRBV12-3 or TRBV12-4 to TRBJ1-1, with D unclear. The CDR3 is made up of 13 amino acids. Between the trimmed V and J ends, which lost 0 bases and 6 bases, there was a span of 8 bases. CDR3 bases: TGTGCCAGCAGTTTAGCAGGGTTCCCTGAAGCTTTCTTT. Amino acid sequence: CASSLAGFPEAFF.

This clonotype was counted many times. V usage is TRBV27 and J usage is TRBJ2-1; D assignment may be TRBD1 or TRBD2 (5 bases each). Deletions cut 3 bases from V and 5 bases from J, with 14 bases between. Germline V gene sequence: CDR1 MNHEY, CDR2 SMNVEV (reference sequence). This CDR3 has 15 residues. The CDR3 loop reads CASSFGTAGHNEQFF. In DNA form, the CDR3 reads TGTGCCAGCAGTTTCGGGACGGCCGGTCACAATGAGCAGTTCTTC.

This clonotype was detected ten times or more. The chain combines TRBV7-9 with TRBJ2-5, with TRBD1 identical over 8 bases. This CDR3 has 17 residues. The V segment lost 5 bases and the J segment 5 bases; nucleotides outside the gene matches: 16. Per germline, CDR1 SEHNR and CDR2 FQNEAQ (reference sequence). CDR3: CASSVTGGAVLRETQYF. The DNA for the CDR3 is TGTGCCAGCAGCGTCACAGGGGGAGCGGTTCTTCGGGAGACCCAGTACTTC.

The gene calls are TRBV7-8 and TRBJ2-1; tentative D call: TRBD1 (5 bases). With 4 bases removed from V and 12 bases from J, the gap between germline ends came to 13 bases. This CDR3 is built from 12 residues. CDR1 and CDR2 from the germline V gene are SGHVS and FQNEAQ. CDR3 DNA sequence: TGTGCCAGCAGCTGGGGCGTCCAGGGGCAGTTCTTC. It specifies CASSWGVQGQFF.

In its sample, this clonotype was seen a few times. This sequence joins TRBV7-9 and TRBJ2-1; D is perhaps TRBD2 (6 bases). In germline, CDR1 is SEHNR, CDR2 FQNEAQ (reference sequence). V was cut by 4 bases and J by 5 bases, with 9 bases left in between. CDR3 size: 13 residues. CDR3 in DNA: TGTGCCAGCAGCTGGGACTTTAACAATGAGCAGTTCTTC. It is translated as CASSWDFNNEQFF.

This clonotype was found many times. The chain couples TRBV6-5 to TRBJ1-1; maybe TRBD1 (6 bases). The V and J ends lost 0 bases and 2 bases respectively, with 10 bases between them. The CDR3 extends over 15 amino acids. Germline CDR1 MNHEY, CDR2 SVGAGI. The DNA of the CDR3 is TGTGCCAGCAGTTACTCGATGGACAGAAACACTGAAGCTTTCTTT. Translated, it gives CASSYSMDRNTEAFF.

This clonotype was seen a handful of times. The gene calls are TRBV20-1 and TRBJ2-4, with TRBD2 identical over 10 bases. V was clipped by 4 bases and J by 8 bases; unmatched bases: 11. Germline lookup yields CDR1 DFQATT and CDR2 SNEGSKA (reference sequence). The CDR3 totals 15 residues. The CDR3: CSAILSGGAEDIQYF. The CDR3 DNA sequence: TGCAGTGCTATTTTAAGCGGGGGGGCCGAGGACATTCAGTACTTC.

V is TRBV27 and J is TRBJ1-1; tentative D call: TRBD1 (5 bases). Trimming left V 5 bases short and J 4 bases short, with 11 bases between. This CDR3 has 13 amino acids. Germline CDR1 is MNHEY and CDR2 is SMNVEV (reference sequence). The CDR3 bases are TGTGCCAGCAGTCGGGGGGGTTCCACTGAAGCTTTCTTT. Amino acid sequence: CASSRGGSTEAFF.

This clonotype was counted between two and nine times. This chain connects TRBV7-6 to TRBJ2-7; TRBD1 is a possible D gene (7 bases). From germline, CDR1 is SGHVS and CDR2 FNYEAQ. Trimming left V 1 base short and J 1 base short, with 11 bases between. The CDR3 is 15 amino acids. The CDR3 DNA is TGTGCCAGCAGCTTAGGGGCGGGACAGTCCTACGAGCAGTACTTC. The encoded protein is CASSLGAGQSYEQYF.

In this sample, this clonotype turned up many times. A read error may explain this, as a much larger clone is one base away. J is TRBJ2-1 and V is TRBV6-4; D remains ambiguous. The CDR3 contains 13 residues. In germline, CDR1 is MRHNA, CDR2 SNTAGT. The V end lost 2 bases, the J end lost 3 bases, and 5 bases lay between the germline ends. CDR3 in amino acids: CASSDRDYNEQFF. The CDR3 DNA is TGTGCCAGCAGTGACAGGGACTACAATGAGCAGTTCTTC.

In this sample, this clonotype turned up a few times. The chain uses TRBV6-1 and TRBJ2-1, with a tentative D call TRBD2 (5 bases). Germline loops: CDR1 MNHNS, CDR2 SASEGT. The V and J ends lost 7 bases and 2 bases respectively, with 15 bases between them. The CDR3 contains 15 residues. Here the CDR3 DNA reads TGTGCCAGCACCCTAAGCGGAGAAACCTACAATGAGCAGTTCTTC. As protein: CASTLSGETYNEQFF.

In this sample, this clonotype turned up a few times. This chain connects TRBV12-3 or TRBV12-4 to TRBJ2-1, with unresolved D. Trimming cost V 8 bases and J 0 bases, with 8 bases left between them. The CDR3 covers 13 residues. This chain's CDR3 is CASRTSSYNEQFF. In DNA form, the CDR3 reads TGTGCCAGCCGGACCAGCTCCTACAATGAGCAGTTCTTC.

This clonotype has a count of ten or more. The chain carries TRBV12-3 or TRBV12-4 and TRBJ2-5, with 11 nucleotides matching TRBD2. V lost 6 bases to trimming and J lost 5 bases; unmatched junction nucleotides: 8. The CDR3 sequence is 15 residues long. The CDR3 bases are TGTGCCAGCAGGGTGACTAGCGGGGTATTTGAGACCCAGTACTTC. This translates into CASRVTSGVFETQYF.

About this clonotype itself: The junction departs from germline at one end; a sequencing error may be responsible. The rearrangement joins TRBV3-1 to TRBJ2-1, with TRBD1 matching over 7 bases. CDR1 and CDR2 from the germline V gene are LGHDT and YNNKEL (reference sequence). CDR3 size: 15 residues. The CDR3 is CACSPPDRAYNEQFF. CDR3 nucleotides: TGTGCCTGCAGCCCACCAGACAGGGCGTACAATGAGCAGTTCTTC.

This clonotype has a handful of counts. The V and J genes are TRBV11-2 and TRBJ2-7; maybe TRBD2 (5 bases). The CDR3 sequence is 16 residues long. CDR1 SGHAT and CDR2 FQNNGV come from the germline V gene. Trimming left V 5 bases short and J 6 bases short, with 23 bases between. CDR3 DNA: TGTGCCAGCAGCACCCTATCATGGACGCGGGCCGGCGAGCAGTACTTC. Encoded protein: CASSTLSWTRAGEQYF. Full variable domain (rest looked up from reference TRBV11-2 and TRBJ2-7): EAGVAQSPRYKIIEKRQSVAFWCNPISGHATLYWYQQILGQGPKLLIQFQNNGVVDDSQLPKDRFSAERLKGVDSTLKIQPAKLEDSAVYLCASSTLSWTRAGEQYFGPGTRLTVT.

The chain recombines TRBV3-1 with TRBJ2-1; tentatively, D is TRBD1 or TRBD2 (5 bases each). From germline, CDR1 is LGHDT and CDR2 YNNKEL (reference sequence). The CDR3 runs to 15 residues. The V end lost 0 bases, the J end lost 1 base, and 7 bases lay between the germline ends. CDR3: CASSQEGTSYNEQFF. The CDR3 DNA reads as TGTGCCAGCAGCCAAGAAGGGACGTCCTACAATGAGCAGTTCTTC.

This clonotype was seen more than once but under ten times. CDR3 in DNA: TGTGCCAGCGGCGGGAGTCCGAACACCGGGGAGCTGTTTTTT. It encodes CASGGSPNTGELFF. The chain is built from TRBV12-3 or TRBV12-4 and TRBJ2-2; TRBD2 matches at 7 bases. This CDR3 region has 14 residues. J lost 0 bases, V lost 8 bases, and 3 bases had no gene match.

V usage is TRBV4-1 and J usage is TRBJ2-1; no clear D. The V end lost 0 bases, the J end lost 2 bases, and 11 bases lay between the germline ends. Germline V gene lookup returns CDR1 MGHRA and CDR2 YSYEKL. The length of the CDR3 is 16 residues. In DNA form, the CDR3 reads TGCGCCAGCAGCCAAGATAGACTCTTCCCCTACAATGAGCAGTTCTTC. Translating it yields CASSQDRLFPYNEQFF.

This clonotype was seen at least ten times. CDR3 in amino acids: CASSFGGRGEQFF. The CDR3 nucleotides read TGTGCCAGCAGTTTTGGGGGTAGGGGCGAGCAGTTCTTC. V usage is TRBV6-5 and J usage is TRBJ2-1; TRBD1 or TRBD2 may be the D gene (5 bases each). CDR1 and CDR2 (germline): MNHEY, SVGAGI. The V and J ends lost 4 bases and 10 bases respectively, with 14 bases between them. This CDR3 has 13 residues.

In this sample, this clonotype turned up a few times. The chain is built from TRBV9 and TRBJ1-2, with 8 positions matching TRBD1. There are 15 residues in the CDR3. V gave up 3 bases and J gave up 2 bases; unmatched junction bases: 6. Germline V gives CDR1 SGDLS, CDR2 YYNGEE. The CDR3 sequence is CASSAQGAQNYGYTF. In DNA form, the CDR3 reads TGTGCCAGCAGCGCCCAGGGGGCACAGAACTATGGCTACACCTTC. The whole variable domain, remainder taken from reference TRBV9 and TRBJ1-2, is DSGVTQTPKHLITATGQRVTLRCSPRSGDLSVYWYQQSLDQGLQFLIQYYNGEERAKGNILERFSAQQFPDLHSELNLSSLELGDSALYFCASSAQGAQNYGYTFGSGTRLTVV.

This clonotype was found many times. The gene calls are TRBV29-1 and TRBJ2-1; D remains ambiguous. V lost 4 bases, J lost 4 bases, and 8 bases lay in between. This CDR3 has 12 amino acids. Germline V gene lookup returns CDR1 SQVTM and CDR2 ANQGSEA. The DNA of the CDR3 is TGCAGCGTTGGAAAGGTTTACAATGAGCAGTTCTTC. Translating gives CSVGKVYNEQFF.

The V call is TRBV7-6, the J call TRBJ1-1, with D hard to call. The germline gives CDR1 SGHVS, CDR2 FNYEAQ. Trimming shortened V by 0 bases and J by 0 bases, and 11 bases separated the two germline ends. CDR3 length equals 16 residues. Here the CDR3 DNA reads TGTGCCAGCAGCTTAGCGGCGCCAGGATTGAACACTGAAGCTTTCTTT. Amino acids: CASSLAAPGLNTEAFF.

The genes are TRBV15 and TRBJ1-6; D may be TRBD1 (6 bases). V lost 3 bases, J lost 7 bases, and 13 bases lay in between. Per the germline V gene, CDR1 is LNHNV and CDR2 is YYDKDF (reference sequence). The CDR3 length is 15 residues. CDR3 sequence: CATSREGGWNSPLHF. The CDR3 nucleotides read TGTGCCACCAGCAGGGAGGGGGGGTGGAATTCACCCCTCCACTTT.

The V and J genes are TRBV2 and TRBJ2-5; D is possibly TRBD1 or TRBD2 (6 bases each). CDR1 is SNHLY, CDR2 FYNNEI, per germline. The V and J ends lost 6 bases and 5 bases respectively, with 22 bases between them. This CDR3 contains 16 residues. For the CDR3, the DNA is TGTGCCAGCAGGACCGGAGGGGGACCCGAGGCGGAGACCCAGTACTTC. Encoded protein: CASRTGGGPEAETQYF.

This clonotype was counted at least ten times. This chain links TRBV20-1 with TRBJ1-4; D not resolved. V was clipped by 1 base and J by 6 bases, with 9 bases between them. Germline loops: CDR1 DFQATT, CDR2 SNEGSKA (reference sequence). There are 13 residues in the CDR3. The CDR3, as DNA: TGCAGTGCTAGAGTCGGTCGCGATGAAAAACTGTTTTTT. Translated, it gives CSARVGRDEKLFF.